Listed here are 18 T cell receptor beta chains from one sample, sequenced in a study of blood T cells in healthy people across ages. Primers used in a second PCR of about 6 to 11 cycles were a sample-barcoded 5' primer and a J-beta primer mix. MiXCR, run by TCRdb on the 5' RACE reads, gives a single entry per CDR3 protein. Of about 780,000 distinct CDR3 sequences in the sample, 35% to 60% were seen once. Sequenced input: blood. These receptors came from a man older than 75 in good health.

This chain joins TRBV4-3 and TRBJ2-1, with 8 positions matching TRBD2. There are 19 residues in the CDR3. Germline lookup yields CDR1 LGHNA and CDR2 YSLEER. Trimming at V came to 3 bases and at J to 0 bases, leaving 13 bases not matched to a gene. The CDR3 spells CASSQGRTGTSSSYNEQFF. CDR3 nucleotide sequence: TGCGCCAGCAGCCAGGGACGGACCGGGACTAGTAGCTCCTACAATGAGCAGTTCTTC.

This clonotype came up a few times. This chain links TRBV12-3 or TRBV12-4 with TRBJ1-5; 9 bases match TRBD1. The junction had 3 bases not matched to a gene; V was cut back by 5 bases and J by 1 base. The CDR3 spans 15 residues. CDR3 sequence (DNA): TGTGCCAGCAGTACAGGGGGCGCGAGCAATCAGCCCCAGCATTTT. It specifies CASSTGGASNQPQHF.

The chain uses TRBV20-1 and TRBJ2-1; 10 positions match TRBD2. The V segment lost 5 bases and the J segment 5 bases; nucleotides outside the gene matches: 6. CDR1 DFQATT and CDR2 SNEGSKA come from the germline V gene (reference sequence). This CDR3 region has 14 residues. CDR3 region: CSAGIAGGNNEQFF. CDR3 coding DNA: TGCAGTGCTGGGATAGCGGGAGGAAACAATGAGCAGTTCTTC.

As to this clonotype: A read error is possible here, since a much larger clone lies one base away. The V gene is TRBV7-3, the J gene TRBJ2-5, with 9 bases fitting TRBD2. The V gene end was trimmed by 4 bases and the J gene end by 8 bases; junction bases not matched to a gene: 5. Germline CDR1 is SGHTA and CDR2 is FQGTGA. The CDR3 consists of 13 residues. CDR3 amino acids: CASSSNSGSTQYF. The CDR3 DNA sequence: TGTGCCAGCAGCTCCAATAGCGGGAGCACCCAGTACTTC. The variable domain in full, completed from reference TRBV7-3 and TRBJ2-5, reads GAGVSQTPSNKVTEKGKYVELRCDPISGHTALYWYRQSLGQGPEFLIYFQGTGAADDSGLPNDRFFAVRPEGSVSTLKIQRTERGDSAVYLCASSSNSGSTQYFGPGTRLLVL.

This clonotype was observed a few times. CDR3 in DNA: TGTGCCAGCTCACCCCGGGACAGGGATTCACCCCTCCACTTT. This translates into CASSPRDRDSPLHF. The chain carries TRBV18 and TRBJ1-6, with TRBD1 identical over 9 bases. The CDR3 has 14 amino acids. J gave up 8 bases and V 3 bases, and 2 bases lay outside the gene matches. CDR1 and CDR2 from the germline V gene are KGHSH and LQKENI.

Notes on this clonotype: The junction shows a germline mismatch at one end, possibly a read error. This chain uses TRBV3-1 with TRBJ2-4, with 10 bases fitting TRBD2. The germline gives CDR1 LGHDT, CDR2 YNNKEL (reference sequence). The CDR3 length is 15 residues. The CDR3 DNA follows: TGTGCCGGCAGCCAAGGGCTAGCGGGAGTTGACATTCAGTACTTC. It codes for CAGSQGLAGVDIQYF.

The sample holds a few counts of this clonotype. The chain is built from TRBV5-4 and TRBJ2-7; D is undetermined. Per germline, CDR1 SGHNT and CDR2 YYREEE (reference sequence). The CDR3 runs 14 residues. V shed 2 bases and J shed 2 bases, with 11 bases lying between them. The chain's CDR3 is CASSFSGPTYEQYF. Written as DNA, the CDR3 is TGTGCCAGCAGCTTTTCCGGACCTACCTACGAGCAGTACTTC.

This chain connects TRBV4-2 to TRBJ2-5; 9 nucleotides agree with TRBD2. The junction had 5 bases not matched to a gene; V was cut back by 1 base and J by 5 bases. Germline assignment: CDR1 LGHNA and CDR2 YNFKEQ. There are 15 residues in the CDR3. CDR3 amino acids: CASSQAEGLAETQYF. Here the CDR3 DNA reads TGTGCCAGCAGCCAAGCGGAGGGACTAGCTGAGACCCAGTACTTC.

This clonotype was counted ten times or more. V is TRBV5-1 and J is TRBJ2-5, with TRBD2 matching over 10 bases. This CDR3 has 15 amino acids. Germline V gives CDR1 SGHRS, CDR2 YFSETQ. Trimming at V came to 4 bases and at J to 5 bases, leaving 8 bases not matched to a gene. The CDR3 here is CASSAGAGGKETQYF. The CDR3 DNA is TGCGCCAGCAGCGCGGGAGCGGGAGGGAAGGAGACCCAGTACTTC.

The rearrangement uses TRBV7-9 and TRBJ2-5; perhaps TRBD1 as D (6 bases). Per germline, CDR1 SEHNR and CDR2 FQNEAQ (reference sequence). The V and J ends lost 5 bases and 11 bases respectively, with 24 bases between them. This CDR3 has 15 amino acids. The CDR3 loop reads CASSPSSAGVGEQYF. CDR3 sequence (DNA): TGTGCCAGCAGCCCCTCGTCCGCAGGGGTAGGAGAGCAGTACTTC.

The chain is built from TRBV3-1 and TRBJ2-5; D is undetermined. Trimming removed 2 bases from V and 7 bases from J, with 17 bases in between. The CDR3 covers 15 residues. Germline V gene data show CDR1 as LGHDT and CDR2 as YNNKEL (reference sequence). CDR3 amino acids: CASSQLDRLQRTQYF. CDR3 DNA sequence: TGTGCCAGCAGCCAACTGGACCGACTGCAGCGGACCCAGTACTTC.

This chain joins TRBV20-1 and TRBJ2-3; 9 nucleotides align to TRBD2. Per the germline V gene, CDR1 is DFQATT and CDR2 is SNEGSKA (reference sequence). The junction had 13 bases not matched to a gene; V was cut back by 5 bases and J by 4 bases. The CDR3 loop spans 16 amino acids. Here the CDR3 reads CSAWTRSGSVADTQYF. In nucleotides, the CDR3 is TGCAGTGCTTGGACCCGTAGCGGGAGTGTGGCAGATACGCAGTATTTT.

This chain links TRBV6-2 or TRBV6-3 with TRBJ2-6, with 8 positions matching TRBD1. Per the germline V gene, CDR1 is MNHEY and CDR2 is SVGEGT. The CDR3 runs to 16 residues. With V trimmed by 6 bases and J by 2 bases, 6 bases remained unmatched. The CDR3 loop reads CASRSQGAPGANVLTF. The CDR3 nucleotides are TGTGCCAGCAGAAGTCAGGGGGCGCCTGGGGCCAACGTCCTGACTTTC.

The CDR3 sequence: CASSFTSRGTGVSNQPQHF. In DNA form, the CDR3 reads TGTGCCAGCAGTTTTACTTCTAGGGGGACAGGGGTTAGCAATCAGCCCCAGCATTTT. J is TRBJ1-5 and V is TRBV7-2, with 10 positions matching TRBD1. Germline V CDR1 and CDR2: SGHTA, FQGNSA. The V segment lost 6 bases and the J segment 0 bases; nucleotides outside the gene matches: 14. The CDR3 totals 19 residues. The full variable domain, its missing parts supplied by reference TRBV7-2 and TRBJ1-5, is GAGVSQSPSNKVTEKGKDVELRCDPISGHTALYWYRQSLGQGLEFLIYFQGNSAPDKSGLPSDRFSAERTGGSVSTLTIQRTQQEDSAVYLCASSFTSRGTGVSNQPQHFGDGTRLSIL.

The V call is TRBV5-4, the J call TRBJ1-2; possibly TRBD1 for D (6 bases). V was pared by 1 base and J by 4 bases, with 14 bases between. The CDR3 is made up of 15 amino acids. Germline V gives CDR1 SGHNT, CDR2 YYREEE (reference sequence). CDR3 region: CASSLPQGIGYGYTF. The CDR3 nucleotides are TGTGCCAGCAGCTTGCCCCAGGGGATCGGCTATGGCTACACCTTC.

The chain joins TRBV7-2 to TRBJ2-7; D ambiguous. Trimming removed 1 base at V and 0 bases at J, with 13 bases between. Germline values: CDR1 SGHTA, CDR2 FQGNSA. The CDR3 contains 16 residues. CDR3 bases: TGTGCCAGCAGCTTAGTTCCCAGCGCTGGCTCCTACGAGCAGTACTTC. This encodes CASSLVPSAGSYEQYF.

The genes are TRBV7-2 and TRBJ2-1; D is perhaps TRBD1 (5 bases). Deletions cut 1 base from V and 0 bases from J, with 10 bases between. CDR1 is SGHTA, CDR2 FQGNSA, per germline. The CDR3 has 16 residues. The CDR3 DNA follows: TGTGCCAGCAGCTTAGGCAGGGCCCGCTCCTACAATGAGCAGTTCTTC. This translates into CASSLGRARSYNEQFF.

CDR3 protein: CSAREGTSWGETQYF. In nucleotides, the CDR3 is TGCAGTGCTAGAGAGGGGACTAGCTGGGGAGAGACCCAGTACTTC. This chain uses TRBV20-1 with TRBJ2-5, with 9 bases fitting TRBD2. V was clipped by 0 bases and J by 4 bases; unmatched bases: 6. Germline-derived CDR1 and CDR2 are DFQATT and SNEGSKA (reference sequence). The CDR3 is made up of 15 amino acids.